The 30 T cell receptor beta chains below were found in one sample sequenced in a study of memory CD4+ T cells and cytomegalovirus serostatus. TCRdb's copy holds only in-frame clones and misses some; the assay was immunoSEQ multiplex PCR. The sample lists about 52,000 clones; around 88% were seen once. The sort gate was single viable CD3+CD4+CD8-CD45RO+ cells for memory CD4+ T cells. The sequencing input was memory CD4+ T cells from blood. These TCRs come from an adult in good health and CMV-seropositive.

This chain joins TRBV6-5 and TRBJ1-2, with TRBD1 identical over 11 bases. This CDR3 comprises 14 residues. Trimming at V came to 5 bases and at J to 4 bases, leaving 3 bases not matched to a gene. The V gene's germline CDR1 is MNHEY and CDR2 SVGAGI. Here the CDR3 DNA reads TGTGCCAGCAGTGGACAGGGGGCCGGCTATGGCTACACCTTC. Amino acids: CASSGQGAGYGYTF.

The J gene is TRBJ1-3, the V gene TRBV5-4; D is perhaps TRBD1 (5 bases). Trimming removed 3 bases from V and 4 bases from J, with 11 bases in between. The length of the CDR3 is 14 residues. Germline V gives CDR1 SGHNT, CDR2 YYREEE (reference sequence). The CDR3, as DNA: TGTGCCAGCAGCTCCGCCGGGACCGGAAACACCATATATTTT. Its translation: CASSSAGTGNTIYF. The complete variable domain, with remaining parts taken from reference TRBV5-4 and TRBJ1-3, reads ETGVTQSPTHLIKTRGQQVTLRCSSQSGHNTVSWYQQALGQGPQFIFQYYREEENGRGNFPPRFSGLQFPNYSSELNVNALELDDSALYLCASSSAGTGNTIYFGEGSWLTVV.

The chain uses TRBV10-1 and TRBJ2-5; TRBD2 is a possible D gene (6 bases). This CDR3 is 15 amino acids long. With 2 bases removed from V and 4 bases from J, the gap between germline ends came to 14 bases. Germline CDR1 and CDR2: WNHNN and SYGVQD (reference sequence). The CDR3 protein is CASSEGQRVGETQYF. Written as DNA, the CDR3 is TGCGCCAGCAGTGAGGGCCAGCGGGTTGGAGAGACCCAGTACTTC.

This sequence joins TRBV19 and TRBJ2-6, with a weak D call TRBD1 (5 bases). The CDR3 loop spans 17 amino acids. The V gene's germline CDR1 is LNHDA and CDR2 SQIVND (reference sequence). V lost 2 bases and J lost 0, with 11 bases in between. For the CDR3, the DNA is TGTGCCAGTAGTATACCCAGGGATAACTCTGGGGCCAACGTCCTGACTTTC. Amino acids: CASSIPRDNSGANVLTF.

This CDR3 reads CASSPGLAGDIYEQYF. The CDR3 DNA is TGTGCCAGCAGCCCCGGACTAGCGGGAGATATCTACGAGCAGTACTTC. This sequence joins TRBV7-9 and TRBJ2-7, with 13 bases lining up with TRBD2. Germline CDR1 SEHNR, CDR2 FQNEAQ (reference sequence). V lost 5 bases, J lost 3 bases, and 7 bases stayed unmatched. CDR3 length: 16 residues.

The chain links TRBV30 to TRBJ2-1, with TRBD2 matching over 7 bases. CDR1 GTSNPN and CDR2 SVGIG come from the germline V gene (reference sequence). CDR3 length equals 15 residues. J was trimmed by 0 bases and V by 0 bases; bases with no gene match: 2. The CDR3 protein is CAWSVGGSSYNEQFF. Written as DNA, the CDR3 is TGTGCCTGGAGTGTAGGCGGGAGCTCCTACAATGAGCAGTTCTTC.

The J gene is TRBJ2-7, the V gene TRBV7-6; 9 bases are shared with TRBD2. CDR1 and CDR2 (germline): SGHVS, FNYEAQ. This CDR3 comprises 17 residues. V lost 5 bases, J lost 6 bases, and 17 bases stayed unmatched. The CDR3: CASSHKSNLAGLGEQYF. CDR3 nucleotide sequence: TGTGCCAGCAGCCATAAGAGTAACCTAGCGGGATTGGGCGAGCAGTACTTC.

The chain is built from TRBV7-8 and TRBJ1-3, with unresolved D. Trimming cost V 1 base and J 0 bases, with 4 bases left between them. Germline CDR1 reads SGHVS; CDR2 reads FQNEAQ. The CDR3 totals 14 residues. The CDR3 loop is CASSLGSSGNTIYF. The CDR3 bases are TGTGCCAGCAGCTTAGGGTCCTCTGGAAACACCATATATTTT.

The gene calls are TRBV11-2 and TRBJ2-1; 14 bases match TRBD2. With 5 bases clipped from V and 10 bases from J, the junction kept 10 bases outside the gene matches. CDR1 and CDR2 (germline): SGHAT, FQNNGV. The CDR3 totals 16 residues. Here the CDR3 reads CASSIRLAGGPYEQFF. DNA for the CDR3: TGTGCCAGCAGCATCAGACTAGCGGGAGGGCCGTACGAGCAGTTCTTC.

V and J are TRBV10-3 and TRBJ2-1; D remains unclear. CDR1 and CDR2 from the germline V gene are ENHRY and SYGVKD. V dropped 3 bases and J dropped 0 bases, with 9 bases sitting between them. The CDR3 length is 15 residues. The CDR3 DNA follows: TGTGCCATCAGTGAAGAGTTTAGCTCCTACAATGAGCAGTTCTTC. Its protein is CAISEEFSSYNEQFF.

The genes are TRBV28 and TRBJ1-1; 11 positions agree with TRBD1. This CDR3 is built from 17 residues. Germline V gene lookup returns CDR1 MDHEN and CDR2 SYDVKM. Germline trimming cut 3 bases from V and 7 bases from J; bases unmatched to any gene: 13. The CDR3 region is CASSFRTRGQGVFEAFF. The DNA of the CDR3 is TGTGCCAGCAGTTTTAGAACTAGGGGACAGGGGGTCTTTGAAGCTTTCTTT.

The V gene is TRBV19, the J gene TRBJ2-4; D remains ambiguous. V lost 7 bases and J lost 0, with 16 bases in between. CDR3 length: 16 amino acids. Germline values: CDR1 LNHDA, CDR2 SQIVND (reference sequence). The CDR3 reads CASTPRVSLAKNIQYF. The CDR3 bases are TGTGCCAGTACCCCACGGGTGTCTCTAGCCAAAAACATTCAGTACTTC.

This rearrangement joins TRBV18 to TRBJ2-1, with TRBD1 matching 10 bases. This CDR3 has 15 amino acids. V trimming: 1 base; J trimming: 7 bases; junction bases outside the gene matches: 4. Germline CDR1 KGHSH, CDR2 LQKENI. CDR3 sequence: CASSPRDRGFNEQFF. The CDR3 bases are TGTGCCAGCTCACCACGGGACAGGGGATTTAATGAGCAGTTCTTC.

The DNA for the CDR3 is TGTGCCAGCAGCTTAGTACTAGTCGGGGAGCTGTTTTTT. It yields the protein CASSLVLVGELFF. The rearrangement links TRBV7-9 to TRBJ2-2; possibly TRBD2 for D (5 bases). The V gene's germline CDR1 is SEHNR and CDR2 FQNEAQ (reference sequence). The CDR3 consists of 13 residues. V gave up 1 base and J gave up 7 bases, with 7 bases separating them.

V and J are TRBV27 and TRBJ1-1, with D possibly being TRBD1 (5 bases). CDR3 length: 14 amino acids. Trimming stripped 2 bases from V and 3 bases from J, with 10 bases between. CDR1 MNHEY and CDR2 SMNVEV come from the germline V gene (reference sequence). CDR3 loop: CASSLKGRYTEAFF. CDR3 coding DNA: TGTGCCAGCAGTTTAAAGGGGCGGTACACTGAAGCTTTCTTT.

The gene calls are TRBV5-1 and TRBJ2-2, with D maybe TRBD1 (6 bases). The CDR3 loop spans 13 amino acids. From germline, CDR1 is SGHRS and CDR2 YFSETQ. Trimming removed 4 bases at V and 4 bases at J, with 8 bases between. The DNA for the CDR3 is TGCGCCAGCAGCGAGGGGGTCACCGGGGAGCTGTTTTTT. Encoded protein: CASSEGVTGELFF.

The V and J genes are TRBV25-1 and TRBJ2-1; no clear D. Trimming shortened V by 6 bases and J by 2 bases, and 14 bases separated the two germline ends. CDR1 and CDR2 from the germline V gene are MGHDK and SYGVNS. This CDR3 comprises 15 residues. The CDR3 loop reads CASRDPARAYNEQFF. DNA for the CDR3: TGTGCCAGCAGAGATCCAGCCCGGGCCTACAATGAGCAGTTCTTC.

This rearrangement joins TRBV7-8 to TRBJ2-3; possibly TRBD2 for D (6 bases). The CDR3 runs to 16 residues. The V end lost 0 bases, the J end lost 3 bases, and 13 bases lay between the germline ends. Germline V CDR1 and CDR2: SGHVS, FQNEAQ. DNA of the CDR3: TGTGCCAGCAGCTTAGCGCTCGGGAGAGAGACAGATACGCAGTATTTT. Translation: CASSLALGRETDTQYF.

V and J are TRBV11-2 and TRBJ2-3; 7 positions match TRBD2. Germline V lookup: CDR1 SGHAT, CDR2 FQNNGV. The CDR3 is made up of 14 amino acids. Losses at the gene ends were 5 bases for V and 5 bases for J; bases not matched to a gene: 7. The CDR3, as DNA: TGTGCCAGCAGCCAAGCGGGAAGAGGAGATACGCAGTATTTT. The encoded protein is CASSQAGRGDTQYF.

The CDR3 region is CASSISWGNQPQHF. Written as DNA, the CDR3 is TGTGCCAGTAGTATAAGCTGGGGGAATCAGCCCCAGCATTTT. J is TRBJ1-5 and V is TRBV19; TRBD1 might be the D (5 bases). The germline CDR1 and CDR2 sequences are LNHDA and SQIVND (reference sequence). This CDR3 region has 14 residues. The V end lost 2 bases, the J end lost 4 bases, and 9 bases lay between the germline ends.

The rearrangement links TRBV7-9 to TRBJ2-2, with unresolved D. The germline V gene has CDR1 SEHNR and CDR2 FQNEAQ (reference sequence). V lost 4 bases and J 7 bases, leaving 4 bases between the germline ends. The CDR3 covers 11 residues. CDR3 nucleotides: TGTGCCAGCAGCTCGGTCGGGGAGCTGTTTTTT. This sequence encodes CASSSVGELFF.

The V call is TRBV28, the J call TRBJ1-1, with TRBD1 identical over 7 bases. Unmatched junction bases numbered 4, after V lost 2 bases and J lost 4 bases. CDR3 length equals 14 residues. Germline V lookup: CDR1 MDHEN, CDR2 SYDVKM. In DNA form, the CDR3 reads TGTGCCAGCAGTTTAGGGCAGGGGGGCACTGAAGCTTTCTTT. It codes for CASSLGQGGTEAFF. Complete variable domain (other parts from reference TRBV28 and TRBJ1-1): DVKVTQSSRYLVKRTGEKVFLECVQDMDHENMFWYRQDPGLGLRLIYFSYDVKMKEKGDIPEGYSVSREKKERFSLILESASTNQTSMYLCASSLGQGGTEAFFGQGTRLTVV.

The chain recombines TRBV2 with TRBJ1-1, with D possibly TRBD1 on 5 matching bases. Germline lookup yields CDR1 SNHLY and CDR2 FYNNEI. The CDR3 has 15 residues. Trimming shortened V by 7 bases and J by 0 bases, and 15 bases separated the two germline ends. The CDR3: CASINWGLMNTEAFF. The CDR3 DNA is TGTGCCAGCATTAACTGGGGCCTCATGAACACTGAAGCTTTCTTT.

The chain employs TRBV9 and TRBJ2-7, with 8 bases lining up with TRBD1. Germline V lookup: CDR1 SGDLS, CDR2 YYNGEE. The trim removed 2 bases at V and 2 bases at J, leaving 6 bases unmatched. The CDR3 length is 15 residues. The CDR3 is CASSVGTGLTYEQYF. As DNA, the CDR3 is TGTGCCAGCAGCGTCGGGACAGGATTAACCTACGAGCAGTACTTC.

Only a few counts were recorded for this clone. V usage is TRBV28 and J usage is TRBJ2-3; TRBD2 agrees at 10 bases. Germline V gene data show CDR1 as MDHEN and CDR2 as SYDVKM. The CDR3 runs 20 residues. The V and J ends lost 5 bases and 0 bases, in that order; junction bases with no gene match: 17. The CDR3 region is CASSPWDGTSAGASTDTQYF. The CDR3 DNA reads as TGTGCCAGCAGTCCGTGGGACGGGACTAGCGCAGGCGCTAGCACAGATACGCAGTATTTT.

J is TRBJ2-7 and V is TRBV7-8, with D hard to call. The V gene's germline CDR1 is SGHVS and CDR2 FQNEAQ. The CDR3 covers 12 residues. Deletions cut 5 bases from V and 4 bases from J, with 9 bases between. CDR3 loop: CASSPTWYEQYF. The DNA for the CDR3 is TGTGCCAGCAGCCCTACGTGGTACGAGCAGTACTTC.

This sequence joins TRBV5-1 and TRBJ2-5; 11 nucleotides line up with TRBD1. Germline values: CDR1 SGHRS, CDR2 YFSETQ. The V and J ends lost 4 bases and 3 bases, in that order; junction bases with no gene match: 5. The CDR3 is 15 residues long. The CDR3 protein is CASSPGQGAEETQYF. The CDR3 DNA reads TGCGCCAGCAGCCCAGGACAGGGGGCTGAAGAGACCCAGTACTTC.

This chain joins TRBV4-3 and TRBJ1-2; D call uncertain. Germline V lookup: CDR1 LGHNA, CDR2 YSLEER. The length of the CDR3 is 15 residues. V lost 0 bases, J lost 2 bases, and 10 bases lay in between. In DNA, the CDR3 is TGCGCCAGCAGCCAAGACGTGGCAGTAAACTATGGCTACACCTTC. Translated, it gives CASSQDVAVNYGYTF.

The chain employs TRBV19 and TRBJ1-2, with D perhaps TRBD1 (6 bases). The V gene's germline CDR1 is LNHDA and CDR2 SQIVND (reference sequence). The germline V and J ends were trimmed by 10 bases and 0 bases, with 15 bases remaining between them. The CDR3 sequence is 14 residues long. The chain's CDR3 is CATRRTAPNYGYTF. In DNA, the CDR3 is TGTGCCACTAGACGGACAGCTCCTAACTATGGCTACACCTTC.

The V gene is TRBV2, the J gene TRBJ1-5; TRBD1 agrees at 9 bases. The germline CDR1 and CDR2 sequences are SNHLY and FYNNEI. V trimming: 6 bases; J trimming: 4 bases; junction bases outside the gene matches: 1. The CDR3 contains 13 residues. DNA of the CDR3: TGTGCCAGCAGGGGGACAGGGAATCAGCCCCAGCATTTT. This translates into CASRGTGNQPQHF. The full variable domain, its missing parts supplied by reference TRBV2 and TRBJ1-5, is EPEVTQTPSHQVTQMGQEVILRCVPISNHLYFYWYRQILGQKVEFLVSFYNNEISEKSEIFDDQFSVERPDGSNFTLKIRSTKLEDSAMYFCASRGTGNQPQHFGDGTRLSIL.